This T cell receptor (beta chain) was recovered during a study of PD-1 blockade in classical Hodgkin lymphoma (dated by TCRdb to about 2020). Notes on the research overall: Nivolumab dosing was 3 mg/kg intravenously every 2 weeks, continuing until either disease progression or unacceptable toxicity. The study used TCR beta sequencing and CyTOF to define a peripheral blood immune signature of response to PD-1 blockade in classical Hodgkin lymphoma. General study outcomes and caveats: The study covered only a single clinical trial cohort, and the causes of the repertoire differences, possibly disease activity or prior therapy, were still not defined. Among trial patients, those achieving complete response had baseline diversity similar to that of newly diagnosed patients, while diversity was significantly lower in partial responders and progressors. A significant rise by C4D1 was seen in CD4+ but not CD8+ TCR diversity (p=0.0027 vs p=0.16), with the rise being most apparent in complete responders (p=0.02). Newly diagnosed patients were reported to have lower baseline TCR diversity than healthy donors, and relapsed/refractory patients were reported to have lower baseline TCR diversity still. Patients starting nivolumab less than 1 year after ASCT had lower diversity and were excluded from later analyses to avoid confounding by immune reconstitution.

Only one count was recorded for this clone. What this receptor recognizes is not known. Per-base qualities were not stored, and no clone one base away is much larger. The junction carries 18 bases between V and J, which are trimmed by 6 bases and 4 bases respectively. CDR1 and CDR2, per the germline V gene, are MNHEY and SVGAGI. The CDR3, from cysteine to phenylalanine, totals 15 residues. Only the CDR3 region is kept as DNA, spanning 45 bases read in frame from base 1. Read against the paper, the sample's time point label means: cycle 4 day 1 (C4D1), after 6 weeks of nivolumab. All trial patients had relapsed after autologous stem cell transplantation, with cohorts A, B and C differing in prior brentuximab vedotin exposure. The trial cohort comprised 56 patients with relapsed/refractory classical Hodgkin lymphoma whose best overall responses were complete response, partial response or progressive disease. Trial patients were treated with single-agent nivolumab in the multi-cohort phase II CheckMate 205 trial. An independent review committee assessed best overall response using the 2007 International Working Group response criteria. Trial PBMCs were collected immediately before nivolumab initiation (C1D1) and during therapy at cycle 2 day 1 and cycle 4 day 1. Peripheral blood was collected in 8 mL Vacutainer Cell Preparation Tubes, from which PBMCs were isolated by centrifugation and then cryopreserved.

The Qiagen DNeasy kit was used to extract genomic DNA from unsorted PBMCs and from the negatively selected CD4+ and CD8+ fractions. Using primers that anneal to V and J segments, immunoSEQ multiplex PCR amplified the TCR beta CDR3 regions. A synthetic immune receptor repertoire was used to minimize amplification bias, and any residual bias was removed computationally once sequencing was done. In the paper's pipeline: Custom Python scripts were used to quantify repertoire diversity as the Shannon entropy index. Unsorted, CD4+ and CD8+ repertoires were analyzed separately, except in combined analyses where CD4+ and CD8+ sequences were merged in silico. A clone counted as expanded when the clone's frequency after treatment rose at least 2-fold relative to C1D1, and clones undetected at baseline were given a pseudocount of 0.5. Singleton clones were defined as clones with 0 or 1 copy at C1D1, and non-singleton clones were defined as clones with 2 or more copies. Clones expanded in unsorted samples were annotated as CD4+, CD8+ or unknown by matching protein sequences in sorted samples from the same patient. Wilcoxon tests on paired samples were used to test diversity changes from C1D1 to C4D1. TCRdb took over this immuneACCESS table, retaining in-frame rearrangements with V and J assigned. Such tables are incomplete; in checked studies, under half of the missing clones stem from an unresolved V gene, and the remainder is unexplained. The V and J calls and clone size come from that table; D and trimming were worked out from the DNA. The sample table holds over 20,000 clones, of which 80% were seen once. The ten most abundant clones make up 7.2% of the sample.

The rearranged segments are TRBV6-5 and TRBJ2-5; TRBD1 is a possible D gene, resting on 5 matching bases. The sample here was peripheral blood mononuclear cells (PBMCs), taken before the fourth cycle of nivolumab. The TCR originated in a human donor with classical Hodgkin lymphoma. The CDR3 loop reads CASSLWEGVGETQYF. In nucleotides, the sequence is TGTGCCAGCAGCTTGTGGGAAGGGGTAGGAGAGACCCAGTACTTC.